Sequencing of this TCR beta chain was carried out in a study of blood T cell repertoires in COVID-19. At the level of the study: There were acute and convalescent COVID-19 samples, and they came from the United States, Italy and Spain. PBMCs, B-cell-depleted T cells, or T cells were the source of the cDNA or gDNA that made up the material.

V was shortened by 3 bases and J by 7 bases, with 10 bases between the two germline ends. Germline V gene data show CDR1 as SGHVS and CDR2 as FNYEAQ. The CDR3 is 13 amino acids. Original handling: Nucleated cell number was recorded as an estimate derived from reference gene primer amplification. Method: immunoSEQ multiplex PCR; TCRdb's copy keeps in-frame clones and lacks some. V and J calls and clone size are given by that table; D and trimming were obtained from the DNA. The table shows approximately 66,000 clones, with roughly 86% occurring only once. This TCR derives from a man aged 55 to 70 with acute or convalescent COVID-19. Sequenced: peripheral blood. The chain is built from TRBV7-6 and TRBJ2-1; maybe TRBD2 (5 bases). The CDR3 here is CASSFTSGNEQFF. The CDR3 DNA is TGTGCCAGCAGCTTCACATCGGGGAATGAGCAGTTCTTC.